What follows describes a single TCR beta chain. Other DNA sequences of this sample code for an identical CDR3. This CDR3 spans 13 amino acids. Trimming pared 5 bases from V and 4 bases from J, leaving 11 bases between. Germline V CDR1 and CDR2: SNHLY, FYNNEI. This record comes from a study of shared clonotypes between healthy human individuals. Here immunoSEQ multiplex PCR was the method, and the copy in TCRdb shows in-frame clones only, minus some. The data show about 340,000 clones, with more than 60% seen just once and under 11% held by the top ten. Only Caucasian adults living in Nashville, Tennessee served as donors. Division of CD4+ cells produced a CD45RA+ naive subset and a CD45RA-negative memory subset.

V and J are TRBV2 and TRBJ1-1, with D unresolved. This sequence was found in a man younger than 40 in good health. The specimen sequenced was memory CD4+ T cells sorted from blood. The subset: CD45RA-negative fraction. The CDR3 here is CASSRQSGTEAFF. Written as DNA, the CDR3 is TGTGCCAGCAGTCGTCAGTCCGGCACTGAAGCTTTCTTT.